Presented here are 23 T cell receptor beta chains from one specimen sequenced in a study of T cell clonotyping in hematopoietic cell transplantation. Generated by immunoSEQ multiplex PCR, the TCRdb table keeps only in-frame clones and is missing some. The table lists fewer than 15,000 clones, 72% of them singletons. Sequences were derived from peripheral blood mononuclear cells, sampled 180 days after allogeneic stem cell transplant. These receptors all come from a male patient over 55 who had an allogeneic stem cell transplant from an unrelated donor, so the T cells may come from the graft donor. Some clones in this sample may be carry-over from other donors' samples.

DNA of the CDR3: TGTGCCAGCAGTGAACGGCCGCTCGCCTACGAGCAGTACTTC. Translation: CASSERPLAYEQYF. The chain couples TRBV6-1 to TRBJ2-7; the D is unclear. This CDR3 region has 14 residues. Germline CDR1 reads MNHNS; CDR2 reads SASEGT. V was shortened by 2 bases and J by 2 bases, with 10 bases between the two germline ends.

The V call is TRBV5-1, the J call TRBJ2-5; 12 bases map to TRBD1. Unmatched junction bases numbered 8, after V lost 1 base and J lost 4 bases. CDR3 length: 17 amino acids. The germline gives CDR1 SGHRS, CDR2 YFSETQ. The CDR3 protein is CASSLMGQGARGETQYF. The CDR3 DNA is TGCGCCAGCAGCTTGATGGGACAGGGGGCGAGGGGAGAGACCCAGTACTTC.

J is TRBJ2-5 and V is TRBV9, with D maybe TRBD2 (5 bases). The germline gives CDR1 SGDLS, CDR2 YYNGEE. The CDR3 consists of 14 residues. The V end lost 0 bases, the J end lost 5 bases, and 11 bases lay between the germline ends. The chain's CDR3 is CASSVAGTRETQYF. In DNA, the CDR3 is TGTGCCAGCAGCGTAGCCGGCACTAGGGAGACCCAGTACTTC. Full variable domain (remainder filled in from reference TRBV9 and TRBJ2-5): DSGVTQTPKHLITATGQRVTLRCSPRSGDLSVYWYQQSLDQGLQFLIQYYNGEERAKGNILERFSAQQFPDLHSELNLSSLELGDSALYFCASSVAGTRETQYFGPGTRLLVL.

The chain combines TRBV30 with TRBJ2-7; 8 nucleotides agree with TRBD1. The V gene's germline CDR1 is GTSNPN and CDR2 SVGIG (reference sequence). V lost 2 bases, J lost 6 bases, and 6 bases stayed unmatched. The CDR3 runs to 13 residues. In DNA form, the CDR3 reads TGTGCCTGGAGTCTGGGACAGGTCGGCGAGCAGTACTTC. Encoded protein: CAWSLGQVGEQYF.

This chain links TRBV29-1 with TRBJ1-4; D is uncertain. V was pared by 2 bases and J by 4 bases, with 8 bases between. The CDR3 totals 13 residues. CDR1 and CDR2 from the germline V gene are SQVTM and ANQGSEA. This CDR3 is CSVELRLNEKLFF. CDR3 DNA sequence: TGCAGCGTTGAACTACGACTTAATGAAAAACTGTTTTTT.

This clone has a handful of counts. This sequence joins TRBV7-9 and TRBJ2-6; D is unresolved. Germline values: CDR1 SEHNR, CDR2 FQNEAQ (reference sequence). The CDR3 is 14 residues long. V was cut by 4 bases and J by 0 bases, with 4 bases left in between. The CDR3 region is CASSSNSGANVLTF. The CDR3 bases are TGTGCCAGCAGCTCCAACTCTGGGGCCAACGTCCTGACTTTC. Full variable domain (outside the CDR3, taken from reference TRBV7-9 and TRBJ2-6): DTGVSQNPRHKITKRGQNVTFRCDPISEHNRLYWYRQTLGQGPEFLTYFQNEAQLEKSRLLSDRFSAERPKGSFSTLEIQRTEQGDSAMYLCASSSNSGANVLTFGAGSRLTVL.

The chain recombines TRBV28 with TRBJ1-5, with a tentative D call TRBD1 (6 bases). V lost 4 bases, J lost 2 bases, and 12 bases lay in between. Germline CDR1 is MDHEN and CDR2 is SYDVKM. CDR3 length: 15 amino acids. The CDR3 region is CASSSPNRGNQPQHF. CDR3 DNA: TGTGCCAGCAGTTCACCTAACAGGGGCAATCAGCCCCAGCATTTT.

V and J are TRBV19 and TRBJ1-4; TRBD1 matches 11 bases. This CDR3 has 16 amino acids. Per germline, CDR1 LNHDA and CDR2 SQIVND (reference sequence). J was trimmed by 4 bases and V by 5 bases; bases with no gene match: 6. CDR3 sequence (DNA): TGTGCCAGTAGTTCGGACAGGGGGCGTTTTAATGAAAAACTGTTTTTT. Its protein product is CASSSDRGRFNEKLFF.

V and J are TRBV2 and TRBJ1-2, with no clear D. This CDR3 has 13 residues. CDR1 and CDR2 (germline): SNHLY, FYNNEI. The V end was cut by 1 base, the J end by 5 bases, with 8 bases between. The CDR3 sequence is CASSEVGPYGYTF. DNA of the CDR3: TGTGCCAGCAGTGAAGTTGGGCCGTATGGCTACACCTTC.

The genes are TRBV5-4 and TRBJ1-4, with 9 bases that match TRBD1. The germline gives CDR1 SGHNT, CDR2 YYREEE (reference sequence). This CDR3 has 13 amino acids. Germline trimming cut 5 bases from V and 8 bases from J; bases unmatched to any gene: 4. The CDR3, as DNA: TGTGCCAGCAGGGACAGGGGAGGGGAAAAACTGTTTTTT. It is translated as CASRDRGGEKLFF.

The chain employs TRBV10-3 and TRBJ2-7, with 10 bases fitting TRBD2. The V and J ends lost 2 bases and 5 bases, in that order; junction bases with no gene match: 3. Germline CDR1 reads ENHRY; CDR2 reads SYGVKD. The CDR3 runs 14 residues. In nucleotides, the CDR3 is TGTGCCATCAGTGAGGCTAGCGGGAGAGACGAGCAGTACTTC. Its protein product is CAISEASGRDEQYF.

CDR3 DNA: TGTGCCAGCAGACCCCGGGACAGCCTATACGAGCAGTACTTC. This gives the protein CASRPRDSLYEQYF. The V gene is TRBV2, the J gene TRBJ2-7; TRBD1 aligns across 7 bases. Trimming cost V 6 bases and J 4 bases; bases outside gene matches: 9. In germline, CDR1 is SNHLY, CDR2 FYNNEI. CDR3 length: 14 residues.

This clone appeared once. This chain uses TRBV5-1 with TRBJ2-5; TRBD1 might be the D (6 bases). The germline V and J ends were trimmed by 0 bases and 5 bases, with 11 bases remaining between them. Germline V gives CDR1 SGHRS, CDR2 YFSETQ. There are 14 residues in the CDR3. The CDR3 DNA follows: TGCGCCAGCAGCTTGGGACAGGCCCCCGAGACCCAGTACTTC. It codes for CASSLGQAPETQYF. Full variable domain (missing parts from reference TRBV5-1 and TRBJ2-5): KAGVTQTPRYLIKTRGQQVTLSCSPISGHRSVSWYQQTPGQGLQFLFEYFSETQRNKGNFPGRFSGRQFSNSRSEMNVSTLELGDSALYLCASSLGQAPETQYFGPGTRLLVL.

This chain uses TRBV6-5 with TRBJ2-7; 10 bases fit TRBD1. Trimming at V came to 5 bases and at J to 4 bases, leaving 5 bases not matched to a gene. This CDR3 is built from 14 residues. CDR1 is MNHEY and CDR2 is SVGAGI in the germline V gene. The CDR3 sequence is CASSPGQGRYEQYF. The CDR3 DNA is TGTGCCAGCAGTCCGGGACAGGGGAGGTACGAGCAGTACTTC.

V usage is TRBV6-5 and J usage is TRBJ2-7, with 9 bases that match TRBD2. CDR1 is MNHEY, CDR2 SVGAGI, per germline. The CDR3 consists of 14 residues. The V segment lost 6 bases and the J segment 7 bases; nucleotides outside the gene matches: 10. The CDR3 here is CASRQTSGTREQYF. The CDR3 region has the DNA TGTGCCAGCAGGCAGACTAGCGGAACTAGGGAGCAGTACTTC.

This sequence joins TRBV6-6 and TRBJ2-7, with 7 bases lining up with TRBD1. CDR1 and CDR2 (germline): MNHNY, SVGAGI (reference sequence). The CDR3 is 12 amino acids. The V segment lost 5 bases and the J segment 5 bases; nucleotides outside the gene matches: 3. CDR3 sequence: CASSDRVHEQYF. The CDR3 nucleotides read TGTGCCAGCAGTGACAGGGTCCACGAGCAGTACTTC.

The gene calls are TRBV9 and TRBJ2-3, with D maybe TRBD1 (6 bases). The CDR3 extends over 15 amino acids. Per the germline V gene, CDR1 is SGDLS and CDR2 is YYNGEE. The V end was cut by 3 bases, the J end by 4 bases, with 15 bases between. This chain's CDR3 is CASSGLTGPADTQYF. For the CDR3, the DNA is TGTGCCAGCAGCGGGCTAACAGGGCCCGCAGATACGCAGTATTTT.

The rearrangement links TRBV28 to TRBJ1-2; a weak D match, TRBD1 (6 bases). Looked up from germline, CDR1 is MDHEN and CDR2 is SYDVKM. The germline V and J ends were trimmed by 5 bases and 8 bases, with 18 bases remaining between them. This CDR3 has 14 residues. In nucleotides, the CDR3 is TGTGCCAGCAGTCTTCTTCAGGGGAATAGAGGCTACACCTTC. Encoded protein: CASSLLQGNRGYTF.

CDR3 sequence (DNA): TGTGCCAGCACCCCAAAACTAGAGCTCTACAATGAGCAGTTCTTC. This encodes CASTPKLELYNEQFF. This chain links TRBV6-6 with TRBJ2-1; tentatively, D is TRBD2 (5 bases). Germline CDR1 reads MNHNY; CDR2 reads SVGAGI (reference sequence). V dropped 7 bases and J dropped 3 bases, with 16 bases sitting between them. The CDR3 covers 15 residues.

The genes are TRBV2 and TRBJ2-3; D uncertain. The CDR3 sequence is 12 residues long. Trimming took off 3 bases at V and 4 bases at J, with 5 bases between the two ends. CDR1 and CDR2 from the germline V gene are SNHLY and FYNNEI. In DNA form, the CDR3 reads TGTGCCAGCAGTGACCCCCCAGATACGCAGTATTTT. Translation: CASSDPPDTQYF.

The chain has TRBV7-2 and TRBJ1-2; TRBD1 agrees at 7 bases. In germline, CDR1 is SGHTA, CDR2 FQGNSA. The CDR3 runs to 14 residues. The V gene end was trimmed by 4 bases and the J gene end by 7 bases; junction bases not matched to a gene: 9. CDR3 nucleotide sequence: TGTGCCAGCAGCTCGGGGGTAGGGGGCAGTGGCTACACCTTC. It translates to CASSSGVGGSGYTF.

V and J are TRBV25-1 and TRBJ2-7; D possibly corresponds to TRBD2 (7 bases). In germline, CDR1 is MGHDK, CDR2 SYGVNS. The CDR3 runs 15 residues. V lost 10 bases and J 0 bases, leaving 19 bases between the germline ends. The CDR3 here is CATTTAGASSYEQYF. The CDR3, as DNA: TGTGCCACCACAACCGCGGGGGCTAGCTCCTACGAGCAGTACTTC.

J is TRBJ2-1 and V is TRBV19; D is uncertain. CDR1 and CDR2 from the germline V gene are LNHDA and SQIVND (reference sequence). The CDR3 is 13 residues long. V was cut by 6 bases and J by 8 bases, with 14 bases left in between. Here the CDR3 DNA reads TGTGCCAGTAGCGCCCCTTCCTTGGATGAGCAGTTCTTC. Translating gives CASSAPSLDEQFF.